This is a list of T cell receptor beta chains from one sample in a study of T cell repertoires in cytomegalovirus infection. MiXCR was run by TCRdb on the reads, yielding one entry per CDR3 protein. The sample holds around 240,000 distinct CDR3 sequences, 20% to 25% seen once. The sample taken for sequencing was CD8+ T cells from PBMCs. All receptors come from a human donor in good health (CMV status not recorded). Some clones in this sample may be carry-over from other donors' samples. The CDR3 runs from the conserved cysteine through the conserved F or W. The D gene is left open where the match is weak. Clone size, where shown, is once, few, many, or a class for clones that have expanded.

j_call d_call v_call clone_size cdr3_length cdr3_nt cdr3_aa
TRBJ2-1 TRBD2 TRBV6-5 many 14 TGTGCCAGCAGTTATAGCGGGGGATCCAATGAGCAGTTCTTC CASSYSGGSNEQFF
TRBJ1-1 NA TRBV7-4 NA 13 TGTGCCAGCGGATTCGGGATGAACACTGAAACTTTCTTT CASGFGMNTETFF
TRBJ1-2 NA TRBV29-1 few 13 TGCAGCGTTGGCGGGGGCCAAAACTATGGCTACACCTTC CSVGGGQNYGYTF
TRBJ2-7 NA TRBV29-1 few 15 TGCAGCGTTGAAGGGGCGAGGGCAGGCGCCTACGAGCAGTACTTC CSVEGARAGAYEQYF
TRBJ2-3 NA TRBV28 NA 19 TGTGCCAGCAGTTTAGTTGTGGCGGGGGCCCCCCTCCCCCCAGATACGCAGTATTTT CASSLVVAGAPLPPDTQYF
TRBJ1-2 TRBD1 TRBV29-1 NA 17 TGCAGCGTTGTTAATAGGACAGGACGTCCCTTTCATTATGGCTACACCTTC CSVVNRTGRPFHYGYTF
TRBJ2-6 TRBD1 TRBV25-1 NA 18 TGTGCCAGCACCCCTTCGACCAGGGGGCGTTCTGGGGCCAACGTCCTGACTTTC CASTPSTRGRSGANVLTF
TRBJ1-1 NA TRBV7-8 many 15 TGTGCCAGCAGCCCAAGGGCAGGGCTGAACACTGAAGCTTTCTTT CASSPRAGLNTEAFF
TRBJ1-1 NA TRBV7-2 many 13 TGTGCCAGCAGCTTAGTCGTGGACACTGAAGCTTTCTTT CASSLVVDTEAFF
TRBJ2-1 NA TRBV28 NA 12 TGTGCCAGCAGGATGGAAGGGGATGAGCAGTTCTTC CASRMEGDEQFF
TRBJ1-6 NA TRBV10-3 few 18 TGTGCCACCCTTAACCGGGACTCGCTCCCTTGGAGGAATTCACCCCTCCACTTT CATLNRDSLPWRNSPLHF
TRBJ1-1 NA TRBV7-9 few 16 TGTGCCAGCAGCCAAGGGGGAACGACGGTGAACACTGAAGCTTTCTTT CASSQGGTTVNTEAFF
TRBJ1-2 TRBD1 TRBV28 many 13 TGTGCCAGCAGGCAGGGGACAGGGGAAGGCTACACCTTC CASRQGTGEGYTF
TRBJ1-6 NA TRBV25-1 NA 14 TGTGCCAGTAACACCGGGGGTTTTGATTCACCCCTCCACTTT CASNTGGFDSPLHF
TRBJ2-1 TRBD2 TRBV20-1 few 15 TGCAGTGCTTTCCCGACTAGCGGGGTCAACAATGAGCAGTTCTTC CSAFPTSGVNNEQFF
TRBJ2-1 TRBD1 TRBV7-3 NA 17 TGTGCCAGCAGCTTAAACGGGGGGACAGGGGCCTACAATGAGCAGTTCTTC CASSLNGGTGAYNEQFF
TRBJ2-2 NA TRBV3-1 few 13 TGTGCCAGCAGCCCGCCCCTCACCGGGGAGCTGTTTTTT CASSPPLTGELFF
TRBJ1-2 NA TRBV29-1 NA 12 TGCAGCGTTGTGGTCAGGGAGGGTGGCTACACCTTC CSVVVREGGYTF
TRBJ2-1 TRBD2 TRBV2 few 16 TGTGCCAGCACGGGGACTAGCGCCAGCTCCTACAATGAGCAGTTCTTC CASTGTSASSYNEQFF
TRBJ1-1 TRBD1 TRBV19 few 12 TGTGCCACCTGGACAGGGAACACTGAAGCTTTCTTT CATWTGNTEAFF
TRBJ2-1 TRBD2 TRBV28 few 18 TGTGCCAGCAGTTTATTGGGACTAGCGGGGGCGTCCTACAATGAGCAGTTCTTC CASSLLGLAGASYNEQFF
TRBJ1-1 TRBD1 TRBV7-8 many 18 TGTGCCAGCAGCCCCCTCGGGGGGACAGGGGCACTTGGCACTGAAGCTTTCTTT CASSPLGGTGALGTEAFF
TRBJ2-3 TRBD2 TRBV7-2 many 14 TGTGCCAGCAGCCCACTTAGCGGGGCGGGTACGCAGTATTTT CASSPLSGAGTQYF
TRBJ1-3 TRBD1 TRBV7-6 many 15 TGTGCCAGCAAGAGGGACAGGGAGTCTGGAAACACCATATATTTT CASKRDRESGNTIYF
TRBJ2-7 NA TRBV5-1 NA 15 TGCGCCAGCAGCGCCCGGGACCAGGGCCACTACGAGCAGTACTTC CASSARDQGHYEQYF
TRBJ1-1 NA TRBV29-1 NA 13 TGCAGCTACATTTGGGAATCGAACACTGAAGCTTTCTTT CSYIWESNTEAFF
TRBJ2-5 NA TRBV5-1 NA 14 TGCGCCAGCGTGGACTTCTCCCAGAAAGAGACCCAGTACTTC CASVDFSQKETQYF
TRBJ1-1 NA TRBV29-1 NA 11 TGCAGCGTGGAGATGAACACTGAAGCTTTCTTT CSVEMNTEAFF
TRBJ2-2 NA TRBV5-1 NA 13 TGCGCCAGCAGCTTGACGGGTTCCGGGGAGCTGTTTTTT CASSLTGSGELFF
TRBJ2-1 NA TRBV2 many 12 TGTGCCAGCAGTCAGGGTGGAAATGAGCAGTTCTTC CASSQGGNEQFF
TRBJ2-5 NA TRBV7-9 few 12 TGTGCCAGCAGCTTGGGGGGGCAGACCCAGTACTTC CASSLGGQTQYF
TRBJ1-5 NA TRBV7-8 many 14 TGTGCCAGCAAGGAGGGATATAGCAATCAGCCCCAGCATTTT CASKEGYSNQPQHF
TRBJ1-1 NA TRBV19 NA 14 TGTGCCAGTAACATAGTCCTGGGACACACTGAAGCTTTCTTT CASNIVLGHTEAFF
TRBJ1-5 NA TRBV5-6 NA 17 TGTGCCAGCAGCTTGGCGCATGACAGGTCCTTCAATCAGCCCCAGCATTTT CASSLAHDRSFNQPQHF
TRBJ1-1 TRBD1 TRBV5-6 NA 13 TGTGCCAGCAGGGGGGACAGGGTGACTGAAGCTTTCTTT CASRGDRVTEAFF
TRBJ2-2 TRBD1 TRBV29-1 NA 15 TGCAGCGGATCCGGGACAGGGGTGAACACCGGGGAGCTGTTTTTT CSGSGTGVNTGELFF
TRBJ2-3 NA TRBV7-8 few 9 TGTGCCTCCGGGGATACGCAGTATTTT CASGDTQYF
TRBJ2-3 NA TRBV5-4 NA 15 TGTGCCAGCACAAACCGGGTCACCGGCACAGATACGCAGTATTTT CASTNRVTGTDTQYF
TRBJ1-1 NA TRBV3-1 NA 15 TGTGCCAGCAGCCAAGAGAGGACGGGAGAATATGAAGCTTTCTTT CASSQERTGEYEAFF
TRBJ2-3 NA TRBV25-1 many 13 TGTGCCAGCAGACCGGGAAACACAGATACGCAGTATTTT CASRPGNTDTQYF
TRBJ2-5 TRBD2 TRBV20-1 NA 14 TGCAGTGCTACGACTAGCGGGGGCCAAGAGACCCAGTACTTC CSATTSGGQETQYF
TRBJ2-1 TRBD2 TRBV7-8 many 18 TGTGCCAGCAGCTCGGGGACTAGCGGGGGGCTCTCCTACAATGAGCAGTTCTTC CASSSGTSGGLSYNEQFF
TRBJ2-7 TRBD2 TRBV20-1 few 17 TGCAGTGCTAGAGTTCGCCCTAGCGGGGGGGTTCATGACGAGCAGTACTTC CSARVRPSGGVHDEQYF
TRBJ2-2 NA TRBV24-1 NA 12 TGTGCCACCAGTGATTGGGCCGGGGAGCTGTTTTTT CATSDWAGELFF
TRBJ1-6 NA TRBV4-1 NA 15 TGCGCCAGCAGCCAAGGGGAGACAGTTAATTCACCCCTCCACTTT CASSQGETVNSPLHF
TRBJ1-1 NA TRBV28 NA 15 TGTGCCAGCAGTTTATTTCCTCCCATGAACACTGAAGCTTTCTTT CASSLFPPMNTEAFF
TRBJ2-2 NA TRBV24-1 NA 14 TGTGCCACCCGGGGGGCCTCGAACACCGGGGAGCTGTTTTTT CATRGASNTGELFF
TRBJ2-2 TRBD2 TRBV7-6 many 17 TGTGCCAGCAGCACGATAGCGGGGGGGCCTTCGAGCGGGGAGCTGTTTTTT CASSTIAGGPSSGELFF
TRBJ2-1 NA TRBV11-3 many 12 TGTGCCAGCAGCCAGGAGGGGGATGAGCAGTTCTTC CASSQEGDEQFF
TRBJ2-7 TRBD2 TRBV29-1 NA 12 TGCAGCGTTGAAGGAGCGGGGGACGAGCAGTACTTC CSVEGAGDEQYF
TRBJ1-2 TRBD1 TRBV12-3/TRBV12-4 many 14 TGTGCCAGCAGTGGAAGACAGGGGAACTATGGCTACACCTTC CASSGRQGNYGYTF